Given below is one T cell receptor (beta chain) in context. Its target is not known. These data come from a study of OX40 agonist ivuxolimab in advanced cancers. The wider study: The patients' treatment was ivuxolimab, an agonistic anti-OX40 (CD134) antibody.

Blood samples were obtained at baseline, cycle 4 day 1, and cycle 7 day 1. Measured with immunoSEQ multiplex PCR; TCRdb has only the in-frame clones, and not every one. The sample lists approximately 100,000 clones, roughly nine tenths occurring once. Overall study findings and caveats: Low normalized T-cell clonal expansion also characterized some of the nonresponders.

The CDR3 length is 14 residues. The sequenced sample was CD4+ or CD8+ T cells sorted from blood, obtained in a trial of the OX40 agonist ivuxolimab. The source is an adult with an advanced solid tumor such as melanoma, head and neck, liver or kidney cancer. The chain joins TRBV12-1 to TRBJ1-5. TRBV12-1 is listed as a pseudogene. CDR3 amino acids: CASRIVIRGRPQHF. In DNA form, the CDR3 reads TGTGCCAGCAGGATAGTAATACGGGGGAGGCCCCAGCATTTT.